This record concerns one T cell receptor (beta chain) sequence. It has no known antigen specificity. Base qualities are not provided; no much larger clone lies one nucleotide away. TCRbeta CDR3 regions were amplified from genomic DNA by means of the immunoSEQ Assay, a bias-controlled multiplex PCR. On the authors' methods: The number of nucleated cells in each sample was estimated from the amplification of reference gene primers within the assay. To quantify the absolute abundance of each unique TCRbeta CDR3 rearrangement, sequence reads were collapsed and filtered. For each sample, productive Simpson clonality was calculated as the square root of Simpson's diversity index across productive rearrangements. TCRdb stores this immuneACCESS table with in-frame sequences only. Part of the clones is absent; in the studies checked, under half of the shortfall reflects unresolved V genes, and no reason is known for the rest. The V and J calls and clone size were taken over from that table, and D and trimming were inferred from the DNA. This sample gives roughly 60,000 clones in total; about 80% of them show up just once. The ten most abundant clones make up 3.5% to 4.5% of the sample.

The sample comes from a study of blood T cell repertoires in COVID-19 (dated by TCRdb to about 2020). Background for the entire study: Samples covering the acute and convalescent phases of COVID-19 were provided by collaborators in the United States, Italy and Spain. The material from the prospective study consisted of cDNA or gDNA derived from T cells, B-cell-depleted T cells, or PBMCs. The dataset comprised deeply sampled blood TCRbeta repertoires from subjects exposed to, actively infected with, or recovered from COVID-19. The repertoires were released in a freely available public database meant as a resource for research on the immune response to SARS-CoV-2. Samples came from the ongoing ImmuneRACE study (first 160 participants) plus 1,254 subjects from 6 global collaborators. A de-identified subject ID, COVID-19 status, age in years and sex were almost always included in the sample metadata. Where available, HLA class I and class II types were taken from metadata supplied by the sample provider and were not determined by assay-based typing. Findings and caveats that apply to the study as a whole: The quantity of clinical and demographic metadata differed by source and by participant and was supplied without curation.

The collaborating institutions used their own protocols to collect whole blood in K2EDTA tubes. For TCRbeta analysis, collaborator samples were shipped as frozen whole blood, as isolated PBMCs, or as DNA extracted from either sample type. Including the terminal cysteine and phenylalanine, the CDR3 comprises 13 residues. The kept DNA is CDR3 alone, 39 bases in frame from the first base. The junction carries 10 bases between V and J, which are trimmed by 1 base and 9 bases respectively. Looking up the germline V gene yields CDR1 SGHTA and CDR2 FQGNSA. The chain is made from TRBV7-2 and TRBJ2-1; D gene: possibly TRBD2, on 5 matching bases. This sequence originates from a man aged 60 to 69 with acute or convalescent COVID-19. What was sequenced was peripheral blood. The CDR3 protein: CASSLVPGTEQFF. The sequenced DNA is TGTGCCAGCAGCTTAGTGCCGGGAACTGAGCAGTTCTTC.